This T cell receptor (beta chain) was obtained from a study of blood T cells in healthy people across ages. Sample-barcoded 5' priming and a J-beta primer mix drove a second PCR of roughly 6 to 12 cycles. From the 5' RACE reads, TCRdb called clonotypes with MiXCR, one entry per CDR3 protein. The table shows 550,000 to 600,000 distinct CDR3 sequences, with 40% to 55% occurring only once. After removal of 0 bases from V and 1 base from J, the junction contained 3 bases not matched to a gene. Per the germline V gene, CDR1 is SGDLS and CDR2 is YYNGEE. The CDR3 has 17 amino acids. This chain links TRBV9 with TRBJ2-1; 11 nucleotides align to TRBD2. Sequencing was done on a sample of blood. The sequence came from a man at least 80 years old in good health. In DNA form, the CDR3 reads TGTGCCAGCAGCGTAGCTGGGACTAGCGGTTCCTACAATGAGCAGTTCTTC. This codes for CASSVAGTSGSYNEQFF.